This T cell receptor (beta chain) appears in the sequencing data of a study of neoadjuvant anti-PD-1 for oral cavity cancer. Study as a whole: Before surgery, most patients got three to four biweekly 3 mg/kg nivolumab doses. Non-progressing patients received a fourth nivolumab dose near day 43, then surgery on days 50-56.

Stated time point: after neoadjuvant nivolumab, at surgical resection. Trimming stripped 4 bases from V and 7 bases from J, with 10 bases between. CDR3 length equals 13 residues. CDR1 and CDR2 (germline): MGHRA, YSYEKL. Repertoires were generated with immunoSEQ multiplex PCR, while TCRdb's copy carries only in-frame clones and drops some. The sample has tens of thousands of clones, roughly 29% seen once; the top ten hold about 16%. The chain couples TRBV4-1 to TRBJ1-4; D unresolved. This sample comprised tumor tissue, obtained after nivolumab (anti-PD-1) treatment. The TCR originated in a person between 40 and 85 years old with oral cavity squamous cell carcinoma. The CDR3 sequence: CASSRRILEKLFF. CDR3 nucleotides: TGCGCCAGCAGCCGCCGAATACTTGAAAAACTGTTTTTT.